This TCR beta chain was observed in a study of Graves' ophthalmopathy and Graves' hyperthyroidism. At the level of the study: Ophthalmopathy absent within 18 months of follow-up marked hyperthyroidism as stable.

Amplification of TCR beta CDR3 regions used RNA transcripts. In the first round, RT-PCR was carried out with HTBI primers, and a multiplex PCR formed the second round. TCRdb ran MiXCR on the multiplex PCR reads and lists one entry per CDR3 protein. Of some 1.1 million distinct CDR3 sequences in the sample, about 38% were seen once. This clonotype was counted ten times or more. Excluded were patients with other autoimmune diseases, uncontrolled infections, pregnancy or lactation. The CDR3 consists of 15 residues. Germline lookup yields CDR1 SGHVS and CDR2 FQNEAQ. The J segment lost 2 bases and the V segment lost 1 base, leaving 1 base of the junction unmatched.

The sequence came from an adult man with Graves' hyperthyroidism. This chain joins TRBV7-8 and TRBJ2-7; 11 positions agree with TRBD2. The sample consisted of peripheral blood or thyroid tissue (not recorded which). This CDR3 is CASSLELAGAYEQYF. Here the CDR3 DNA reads TGTGCCAGCAGCTTAGAACTAGCGGGGGCCTACGAGCAGTACTTC.